There are many counts of the clone carrying this T cell receptor (beta chain). Its target is unknown. CDR1 SGHTA and CDR2 FQGNSA come from the germline V gene. After removal of 4 bases from V and 5 bases from J, the junction contained 8 bases not matched to a gene. This CDR3 has 15 residues. The sample belongs to a study of Graves' ophthalmopathy and Graves' hyperthyroidism. RNA served as the template for amplifying TCR beta CDR3 regions. After a first-round RT-PCR with HTBI primers, a second-round multiplex PCR was run. TCRdb fed the multiplex PCR reads into MiXCR, producing one record per CDR3 protein. The profile shows about 1.2 million distinct CDR3 sequences, roughly 35% of them singletons. Whole-study findings and limits: Also, most clonotypes expanded in the thyroid above 0.001 frequency appeared in blood. Both an approximately 68% sensitivity and an approximately 79% specificity characterized the model's predictions of ophthalmopathy progression.

The hyperthyroidism patients, aged 18 to 65, had been newly diagnosed, with under 2 months' duration. Orbital computed tomography and thyroid ultrasound, along with TRAb, serum thyroxine and clinical symptoms, underpinned diagnosis. The rearrangement joins TRBV7-2 to TRBJ2-7; TRBD2 aligns across 10 bases. Sequencing used peripheral blood or thyroid tissue (not recorded which). The source is an adult man with Graves' hyperthyroidism. The chain's CDR3 is CASSSRTSGRDEQYF. Here the CDR3 DNA reads TGTGCCAGCAGCTCCAGGACTAGCGGAAGGGACGAGCAGTACTTC.